These T cell receptor beta chains were read from a single sample in a study of somatic mutations in cytotoxic T cells in rheumatoid arthritis. Sequenced by immunoSEQ multiplex PCR; TCRdb stores in-frame clones only, minus some. The data contain more than 10,000 clones, around 91% of them singletons. The sequenced sample was CD4+ T cells sorted from blood. All receptors derive from a woman aged 18-35 years with rheumatoid arthritis. Both conserved end residues are part of each CDR3. The D gene is left open where the match is weak. Some rows mark clone size as missing; the rest say once, few, many or name a class of expanded clone.

j_call d_call v_call clone_size cdr3_nt cdr3_aa
TRBJ1-4 TRBD1 TRBV30 NA TGTGCCGGGAAGGAGGGTCCTGGACAGGGTTACGAAAAACTGTTTTTT CAGKEGPGQGYEKLFF
TRBJ1-3 NA TRBV7-9 few TGTGCCAGCAGCTTAGAGGGGGACGCTGGAAACACCATATATTTT CASSLEGDAGNTIYF
TRBJ2-3 NA TRBV4-3 NA TGCGCCAGCAGCCAAGACTTCCCCCCCCGAGATACGCAGTATTTT CASSQDFPPRDTQYF
TRBJ2-5 NA TRBV2 NA TGTGCCAGCACTACCCTCGGCCGCGGGGAGACCCAGTACTTC CASTTLGRGETQYF
TRBJ2-5 NA TRBV29-1 NA TGCAGCGTTCGGGAAGTAAAACAAGAGACCCAGTACTTC CSVREVKQETQYF
TRBJ1-1 NA TRBV14 few TGTGCCAGCAGCCAAGGGATACAGGCTGAAGCTTTCTTT CASSQGIQAEAFF
TRBJ1-6 NA TRBV9 NA TGTGCCAGCAGCGTAGATATCCTTCCACGGAATTCACCCCTCCACTTT CASSVDILPRNSPLHF
TRBJ1-1 NA TRBV29-1 NA TGCAGCGTTGCGGGCAGGGGAACGGATGAAGCTTTCTTT CSVAGRGTDEAFF
TRBJ2-5 TRBD1 TRBV30 NA TGTGCCTGGAAAAGACAGGGCCAAGAGACCCAGTACTTC CAWKRQGQETQYF
TRBJ1-2 NA TRBV14 NA TGTGCCAGCAGCCGACAGGCCTATGGCTACACCTTC CASSRQAYGYTF
TRBJ1-1 NA TRBV6-5 NA TGTGCCAGCAGTTACTCAGGGGACACAATGAACACTGAAGCTTTCTTT CASSYSGDTMNTEAFF
TRBJ2-2 TRBD2 TRBV6-5 NA TGTGCCAGCAGTTCATGGGGGGAGGGCGGGGAGCTGTTTTTT CASSSWGEGGELFF
TRBJ1-4 TRBD1 TRBV19 NA TGTGCCAGTAGTACTCCGGGACAGGCTAATGAAAAACTGTTTTTT CASSTPGQANEKLFF
TRBJ2-5 NA TRBV29-1 NA TGCAGCGTTGGTGGCTTCCCGGGGAAGACCCAGTACTTC CSVGGFPGKTQYF
TRBJ1-4 TRBD1 TRBV5-1 once TGCGCCAGCAGCCTCGGGACAGGAGACACGAATGAAAAACTGTTTTTT CASSLGTGDTNEKLFF
TRBJ2-7 NA TRBV21-1 NA TGTGCCAGCAGCAAAGGCGGGACTAGCGGGAGGAGGACCTACGAGCAGTACTTC CASSKGGTSGRRTYEQYF
TRBJ2-7 TRBD2 TRBV19 NA TGTGCCAGTAGTATAGACCCCGGGACTAGCGGCGAGCAGTACTTC CASSIDPGTSGEQYF
TRBJ1-5 TRBD1 TRBV6-5 NA TGTGCCAGCGGAAGAGACAGGGTTGGACAGCCCCAGCATTTT CASGRDRVGQPQHF
TRBJ1-3 NA TRBV9 NA TGTGCCAGCAGCACCCAGGACAGCGCTGGGAAAAACACCATATATTTT CASSTQDSAGKNTIYF
TRBJ2-5 NA TRBV27 NA TGTGCCAGCAGTTTCGAACCTGGCGAGACCCAGTACTTC CASSFEPGETQYF
TRBJ2-5 NA TRBV9 NA TGTGCCAGCAGCGCCCACGGGGGAGATCAACCATTAGAGACCCAGTACTTC CASSAHGGDQPLETQYF
TRBJ2-1 NA TRBV5-6 NA TGTGCCAGCAGCTTAGGGGGGGACAATGAGCAGTTCTTC CASSLGGDNEQFF
TRBJ1-2 TRBD1 TRBV9 NA TGTGCCAGCAGCGTAGAACCGGGACAGGGAAGCTATGGCTACACCTTC CASSVEPGQGSYGYTF
TRBJ2-2 NA TRBV5-1 NA TGCGCCAGCAGCCTGGACTTTAGCGGCGGGGAGCTGTTTTTT CASSLDFSGGELFF
TRBJ1-2 NA TRBV2 NA TGTGCCAGCAGGTCGATACAGGGAAGCTATGGCTACACCTTC CASRSIQGSYGYTF
TRBJ2-1 NA TRBV28 NA TGTGCCAGCACAACTAGTCCCCTGAGGAATGAGCAGTTCTTC CASTTSPLRNEQFF
TRBJ1-1 NA TRBV28 few TGTGCCAGCACCTTAAGGAGGGAGAACACTGAAGCTTTCTTT CASTLRRENTEAFF
TRBJ2-1 TRBD1 TRBV5-1 NA TGCGCCAGCAGCTGGGGACAGTACAATGAGCAGTTCTTC CASSWGQYNEQFF
TRBJ1-2 NA TRBV28 NA TGTGCCAGCAGACCCCATGGAGTAGCTAACTATGGCTACACCTTC CASRPHGVANYGYTF
TRBJ2-7 NA TRBV20-1 NA TGCAGCCCAGCGGCCTACGAGCAGTACTTC CSPAAYEQYF
TRBJ2-7 NA TRBV5-4 NA TGTGCCAGCAGCTTGGGTGGGGCCGCTGGCGAGCAGTACTTC CASSLGGAAGEQYF
TRBJ1-2 NA TRBV27 few TGTGCCAGCAGTTTATCGTTCGGGATAAACTATGGCTACACCTTC CASSLSFGINYGYTF
TRBJ1-3 TRBD1 TRBV7-8 NA TGTGCCAGCAGCCGAGACAGGGTGGGAGGAAACACCATATATTTT CASSRDRVGGNTIYF
TRBJ2-5 TRBD1 TRBV28 once TGTGCCAGCAGTCCCAGCAGGGGGCGAGAGACCCAGTACTTC CASSPSRGRETQYF
TRBJ2-7 TRBD1 TRBV27 NA TGTGCCAGCAGTGCGCTCCCGGGACAGGGGTCCTACGAGCAGTACTTC CASSALPGQGSYEQYF
TRBJ2-2 NA TRBV10-3 NA TGTGCCATCAGTGTATTCTCTGGGGAGCTGTTTTTT CAISVFSGELFF
TRBJ1-1 NA TRBV4-1 NA TGCGCCAGCAGCCAAGAAGGAGAACGGATGAACACTGAAGCTTTCTTT CASSQEGERMNTEAFF
TRBJ1-6 NA TRBV4-2 NA TGTGCCAGCAGCCACACTAAGGAGCTCTATAATTCACCCCTCCACTTT CASSHTKELYNSPLHF
TRBJ1-1 TRBD1 TRBV19 NA TGTGCCAGTAGTAGACAGGGTGTATACAGCACTGAAGCTTTCTTT CASSRQGVYSTEAFF
TRBJ2-1 TRBD1 TRBV28 once TGTGCCAGCAGTTCACCCGGACAGGGCGCCTACAATGAGCAGTTCTTC CASSSPGQGAYNEQFF
TRBJ2-1 NA TRBV10-3 NA TGTGCCATCAGTGAAGTAGATGAGCAGTTCTTC CAISEVDEQFF
TRBJ2-2 NA TRBV5-6 NA TGTGCCAGCAGCTTGGTGATGGGTAGCCTTGCCAGGAGGGGGGAGCTGTTTTTT CASSLVMGSLARRGELFF
TRBJ2-3 NA TRBV27 NA TGTGTCAGCAGATTTGATTTCTCCCTCAGGGCACCAGCTACGCAGTATTTT CVSRFDFSLRAPATQYF
TRBJ1-3 NA TRBV6-5 NA TGTGCCAGCAGTTCGATCGGTTGGGGGGCTGGAAACACCATATATTTT CASSSIGWGAGNTIYF
TRBJ2-7 NA TRBV2 NA TGTGCCAGCAGTTCAGACACCTACGAGCAGTACTTC CASSSDTYEQYF
TRBJ1-1 NA TRBV6-5 NA TGTGCCAGCAGTTTGGCCCAGGGGCTAACTGAAGCTTTCTTT CASSLAQGLTEAFF
TRBJ1-6 NA TRBV7-6 NA TGTGCCAGCAGCTTAGTGGCAGTAAATTCACCCCTCCACTTT CASSLVAVNSPLHF
TRBJ1-1 NA TRBV5-1 NA TGCGCCAGCAGCGCAGACAGTGTGAACACTGAAGCTTTCTTT CASSADSVNTEAFF
TRBJ1-4 NA TRBV28 once TGTGCCAGCCGCGACGGACTCGTTGGGAAACTGTTTTTT CASRDGLVGKLFF